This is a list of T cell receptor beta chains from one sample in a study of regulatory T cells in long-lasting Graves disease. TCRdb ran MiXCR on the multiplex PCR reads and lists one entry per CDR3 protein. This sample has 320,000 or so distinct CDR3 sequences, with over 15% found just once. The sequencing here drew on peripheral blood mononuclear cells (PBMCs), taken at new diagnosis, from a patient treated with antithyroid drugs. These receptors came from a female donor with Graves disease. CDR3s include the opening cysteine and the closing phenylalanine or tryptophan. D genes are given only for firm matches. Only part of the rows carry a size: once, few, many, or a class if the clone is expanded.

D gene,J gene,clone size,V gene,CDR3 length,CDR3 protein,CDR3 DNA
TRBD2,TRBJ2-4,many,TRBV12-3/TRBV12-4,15,CASSPGGIAKNIQYF,TGTGCCAGCAGCCCCGGGGGGATAGCCAAAAACATTCAGTACTTC
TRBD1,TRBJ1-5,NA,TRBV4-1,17,CASSPPEDRDSNQPQHF,TGCGCCAGCAGCCCGCCGGAGGACAGGGATAGCAATCAGCCCCAGCATTTT
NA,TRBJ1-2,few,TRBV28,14,CASSFPPSGYGYTF,TGTGCCAGCAGTTTCCCGCCCAGCGGCTATGGCTACACCTTC
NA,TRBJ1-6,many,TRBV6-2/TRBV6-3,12,CASSYEGPPLHF,TGTGCCAGCAGTTACGAGGGACCCCCCCTCCACTTT
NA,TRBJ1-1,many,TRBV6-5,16,CASSYDPPSKNTEAFF,TGTGCCAGCAGTTACGACCCCCCCAGCAAGAACACTGAAGCTTTCTTT
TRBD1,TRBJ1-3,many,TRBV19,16,CASSISGGNSGNTIYF,TGTGCCAGTAGTATCTCAGGGGGCAACTCTGGAAACACCATATATTTT
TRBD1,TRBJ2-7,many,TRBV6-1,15,CASSESGTVGYEQYF,TGTGCCAGCAGTGAGTCGGGGACAGTGGGCTACGAGCAGTACTTC
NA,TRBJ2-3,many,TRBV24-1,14,CATSYSESTDTQYF,TGTGCCACCAGTTATAGCGAAAGCACAGATACGCAGTATTTT
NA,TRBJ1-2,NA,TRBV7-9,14,CASSSPGRNYGYTF,TGTGCCAGCAGCTCCCCGGGACGTAACTATGGCTACACCTTC
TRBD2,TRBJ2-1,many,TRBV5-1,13,CASSLAGGELQFF,TGCGCCAGCAGCTTGGCCGGGGGGGAACTCCAGTTCTTC
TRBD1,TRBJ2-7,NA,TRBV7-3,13,CASSETGDYEQYF,TGTGCCAGCAGCGAGACAGGGGACTACGAGCAGTACTTC
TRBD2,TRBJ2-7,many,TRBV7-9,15,CASSLVGEGDYEQYF,TGTGCCAGCAGCTTAGTTGGGGAGGGCGACTACGAGCAGTACTTC
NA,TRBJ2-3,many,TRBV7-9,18,CASSLEWDGQTSTDTQYF,TGTGCCAGCAGCTTAGAATGGGACGGACAGACTAGCACAGATACGCAGTATTTT
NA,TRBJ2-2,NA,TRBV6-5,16,CASSYVDRRGTGELFF,TGTGCCAGCAGTTACGTCGACAGGCGGGGGACCGGGGAGCTGTTTTTT
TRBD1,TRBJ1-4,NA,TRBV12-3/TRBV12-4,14,CASSLTGGDEKLFF,TGTGCCAGCAGCCTGACAGGGGGCGATGAAAAACTGTTTTTT
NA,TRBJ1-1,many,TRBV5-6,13,CASSGGGKSEAFF,TGTGCCAGCAGCGGCGGGGGGAAGTCTGAAGCTTTCTTT
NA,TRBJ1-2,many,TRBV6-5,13,CASSYPGSYGYTF,TGTGCCAGCAGTTATCCTGGATCCTATGGCTACACCTTC
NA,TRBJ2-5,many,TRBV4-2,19,CASSQGRGESPTFKETQYF,TGTGCCAGCAGCCAAGGGCGGGGAGAATCCCCAACCTTCAAAGAGACCCAGTACTTC
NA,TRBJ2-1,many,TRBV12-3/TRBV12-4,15,CASSPTEDAYNEQFF,TGTGCCAGCAGCCCTACGGAGGACGCCTACAATGAGCAGTTCTTC
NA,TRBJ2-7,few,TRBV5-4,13,CASSFIGTYEQYF,TGTGCCAGCAGCTTTATTGGAACCTACGAGCAGTACTTC
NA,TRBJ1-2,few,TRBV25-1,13,CASSDLGLYGYTF,TGTGCCAGCAGTGATCTGGGGCTCTATGGCTACACCTTC
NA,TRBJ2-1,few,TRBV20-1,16,CSARAIGDVGYNEQFF,TGCAGTGCTAGAGCGATAGGGGACGTAGGGTACAATGAGCAGTTCTTC
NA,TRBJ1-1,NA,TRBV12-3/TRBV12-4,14,CASSLAEGSTEAFF,TGTGCCAGCAGTTTAGCAGAGGGGAGCACTGAAGCTTTCTTT
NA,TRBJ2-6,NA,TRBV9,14,CASSVVGGANVLTF,TGTGCCAGCAGCGTAGTGGGTGGGGCCAACGTCCTGACTTTC
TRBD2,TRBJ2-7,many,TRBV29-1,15,CSVEDPTSGSFEQYF,TGCAGCGTTGAAGACCCGACTAGCGGGAGTTTCGAGCAGTACTTC
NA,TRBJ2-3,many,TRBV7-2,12,CASSFATDTQYF,TGTGCCAGCAGCTTTGCTACAGATACGCAGTATTTT
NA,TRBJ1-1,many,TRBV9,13,CASSVGGGIEAFF,TGTGCCAGCAGCGTAGGAGGAGGTATTGAAGCTTTCTTT
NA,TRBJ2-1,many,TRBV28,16,CASSERPGSPGDEQFF,TGTGCCAGCAGTGAGAGGCCGGGATCCCCGGGGGATGAGCAGTTCTTC
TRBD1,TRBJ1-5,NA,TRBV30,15,CAWSSWQGARQPQHF,TGTGCCTGGAGTTCGTGGCAGGGGGCAAGACAGCCCCAGCATTTT
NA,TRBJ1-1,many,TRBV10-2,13,CASSHRFQSEAFF,TGCGCCAGCAGTCACAGGTTTCAAAGTGAAGCTTTCTTT
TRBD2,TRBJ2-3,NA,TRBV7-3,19,CASSPFRGGRRRSTDTQYF,TGTGCCAGCAGTCCCTTTCGGGGGGGAAGGCGTCGCTCCACAGATACGCAGTATTTT
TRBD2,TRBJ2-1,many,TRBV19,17,CASSTPGRRASYNEQFF,TGTGCCAGTAGTACTCCCGGGAGGAGGGCTTCCTACAATGAGCAGTTCTTC
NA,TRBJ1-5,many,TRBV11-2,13,CASAWGGDQPQHF,TGTGCCAGCGCATGGGGGGGGGATCAGCCCCAGCATTTT
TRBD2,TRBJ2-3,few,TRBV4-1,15,CASSQGTRGADTQYF,TGCGCCAGCAGCCAAGGGACTAGAGGGGCAGATACGCAGTATTTT
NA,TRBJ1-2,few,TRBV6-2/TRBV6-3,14,CASSEARIIRGYTF,TGTGCCAGCAGTGAAGCAAGGATCATCAGGGGCTACACCTTC
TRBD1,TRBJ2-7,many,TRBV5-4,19,CASSFKGYTPGQGAYEQYF,TGTGCCAGCAGCTTTAAGGGGTACACCCCGGGACAGGGGGCTTACGAGCAGTACTTC
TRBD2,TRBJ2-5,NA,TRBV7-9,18,CASSLGLGLAENQETQYF,TGTGCCAGCAGCTTAGGACTGGGACTAGCGGAGAACCAAGAGACCCAGTACTTC
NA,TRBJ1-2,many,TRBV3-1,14,CASSHREAPGGYTF,TGTGCCAGCAGCCATCGCGAGGCTCCGGGTGGCTACACCTTC
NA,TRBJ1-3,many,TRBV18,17,CASSPLSRIYSGNTIYF,TGTGCCAGCTCACCACTGAGCAGGATATACTCTGGAAACACCATATATTTT
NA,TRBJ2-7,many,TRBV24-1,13,CATSGQGTDEQYF,TGTGCCACCAGTGGTCAGGGGACCGACGAGCAGTACTTC
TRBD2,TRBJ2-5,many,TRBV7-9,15,CASSLAGTSRETQYF,TGTGCCAGCAGCTTAGCGGGGACTAGCCGAGAGACCCAGTACTTC
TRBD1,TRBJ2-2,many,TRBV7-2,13,CASSLTGVGELFF,TGTGCCAGCAGCCTGACAGGGGTCGGGGAGCTGTTTTTT
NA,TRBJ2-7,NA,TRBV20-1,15,CSAREPRGARDEQYF,TGCAGTGCTAGAGAACCCAGGGGAGCAAGAGACGAGCAGTACTTC
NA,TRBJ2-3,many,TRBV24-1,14,CATSEGYRTDTQYF,TGTGCCACCAGTGAAGGATACCGCACAGATACGCAGTATTTT
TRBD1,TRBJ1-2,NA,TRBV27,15,CASSLSRTGAYGYTF,TGTGCCAGCAGTTTATCCCGGACAGGAGCCTATGGCTACACCTTC
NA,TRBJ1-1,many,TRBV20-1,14,CSARVEGANTEAFF,TGCAGTGCTAGAGTGGAGGGAGCGAACACTGAAGCTTTCTTT
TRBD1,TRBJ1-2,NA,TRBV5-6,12,CASSRTGAGYTF,TGTGCCAGCAGCCGGACAGGGGCCGGCTACACCTTC
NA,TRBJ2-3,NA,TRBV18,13,CASSRGPSDTQYF,TGTGCCAGCTCAAGGGGACCATCAGATACGCAGTATTTT
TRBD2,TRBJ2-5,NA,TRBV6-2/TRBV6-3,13,CASTLAGAETQYF,TGTGCCAGCACACTAGCGGGGGCGGAGACCCAGTACTTC
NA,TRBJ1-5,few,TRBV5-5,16,CASSREGGVGNQPQHF,TGTGCCAGCAGCCGGGAGGGTGGGGTGGGCAATCAGCCCCAGCATTTT
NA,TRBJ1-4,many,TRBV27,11,CASTSGEKLFF,TGTGCCAGCACCTCGGGGGAAAAACTGTTTTTT